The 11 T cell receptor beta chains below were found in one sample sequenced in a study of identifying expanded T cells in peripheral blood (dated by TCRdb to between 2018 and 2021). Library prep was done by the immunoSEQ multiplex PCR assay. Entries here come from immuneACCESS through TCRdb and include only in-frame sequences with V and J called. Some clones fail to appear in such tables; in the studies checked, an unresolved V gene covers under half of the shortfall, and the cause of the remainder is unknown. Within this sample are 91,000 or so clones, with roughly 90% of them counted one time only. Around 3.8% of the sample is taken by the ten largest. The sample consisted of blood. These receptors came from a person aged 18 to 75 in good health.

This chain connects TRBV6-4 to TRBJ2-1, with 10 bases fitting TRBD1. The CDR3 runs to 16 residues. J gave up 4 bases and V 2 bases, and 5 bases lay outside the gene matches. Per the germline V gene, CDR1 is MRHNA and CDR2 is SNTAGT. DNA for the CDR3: TGTGCCAGCAGTGACACCGCGGGACAGGGGTACAATGAGCAGTTCTTC. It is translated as CASSDTAGQGYNEQFF.

For the CDR3, the DNA is TGCGCCAGCAGCTTAAGTCTAGCGGCAGATACGCAGTATTTT. Encoded protein: CASSLSLAADTQYF. This rearrangement joins TRBV5-1 to TRBJ2-3; 7 nucleotides line up with TRBD2. Trimming took 2 bases from V and 4 from J; bases not matched to a gene: 4. The germline gives CDR1 SGHRS, CDR2 YFSETQ. This CDR3 has 14 residues.

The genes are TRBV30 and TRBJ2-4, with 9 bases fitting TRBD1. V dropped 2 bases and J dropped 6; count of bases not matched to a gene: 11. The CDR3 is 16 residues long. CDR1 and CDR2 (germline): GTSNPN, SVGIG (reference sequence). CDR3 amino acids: CAWSQEQGARGNIQYF. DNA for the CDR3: TGTGCCTGGAGTCAAGAACAGGGGGCGAGGGGAAACATTCAGTACTTC.

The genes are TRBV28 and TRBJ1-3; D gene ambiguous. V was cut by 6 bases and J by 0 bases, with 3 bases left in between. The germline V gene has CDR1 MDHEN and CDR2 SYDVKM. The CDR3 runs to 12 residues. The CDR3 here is CASRGSGNTIYF. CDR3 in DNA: TGTGCCAGCAGGGGCTCTGGAAACACCATATATTTT.

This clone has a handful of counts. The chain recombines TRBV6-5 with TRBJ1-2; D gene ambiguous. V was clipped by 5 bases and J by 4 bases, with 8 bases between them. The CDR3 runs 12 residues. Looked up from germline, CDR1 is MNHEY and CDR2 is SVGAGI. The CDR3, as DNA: TGTGCCAGCAGTCTCAGTGGCTATGGCTACACCTTC. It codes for CASSLSGYGYTF.

CDR3 region: CASMSPSLGNTIYF. The CDR3, as DNA: TGTGCCAGTATGTCTCCGAGTTTGGGAAACACCATATATTTT. V is TRBV19 and J is TRBJ1-3; D ambiguous. In germline, CDR1 is LNHDA, CDR2 SQIVND (reference sequence). This CDR3 is 14 amino acids long. The germline V and J ends were trimmed by 7 bases and 4 bases, with 14 bases remaining between them.

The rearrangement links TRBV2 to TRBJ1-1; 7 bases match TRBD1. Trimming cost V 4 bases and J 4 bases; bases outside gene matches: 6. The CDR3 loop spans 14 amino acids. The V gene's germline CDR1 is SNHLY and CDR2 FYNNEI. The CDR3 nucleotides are TGTGCCAGCAGTGCAGGGGGTAGTGGCACTGAAGCTTTCTTT. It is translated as CASSAGGSGTEAFF. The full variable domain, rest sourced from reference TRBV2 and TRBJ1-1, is EPEVTQTPSHQVTQMGQEVILRCVPISNHLYFYWYRQILGQKVEFLVSFYNNEISEKSEIFDDQFSVERPDGSNFTLKIRSTKLEDSAMYFCASSAGGSGTEAFFGQGTRLTVV.

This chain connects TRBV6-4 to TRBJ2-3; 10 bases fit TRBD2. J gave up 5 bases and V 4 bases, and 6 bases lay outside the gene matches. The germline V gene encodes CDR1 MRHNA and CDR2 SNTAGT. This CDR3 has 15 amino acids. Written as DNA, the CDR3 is TGTGCCAGCAGTGGCCTAGCGGGAGAGCGAGATACGCAGTATTTT. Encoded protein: CASSGLAGERDTQYF.

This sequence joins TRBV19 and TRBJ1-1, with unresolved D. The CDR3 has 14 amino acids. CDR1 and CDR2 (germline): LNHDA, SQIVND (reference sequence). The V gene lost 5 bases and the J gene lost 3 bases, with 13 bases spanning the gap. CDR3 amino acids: CASSLAATYTEAFF. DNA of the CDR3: TGTGCCAGTAGTCTGGCCGCTACCTACACTGAAGCTTTCTTT.

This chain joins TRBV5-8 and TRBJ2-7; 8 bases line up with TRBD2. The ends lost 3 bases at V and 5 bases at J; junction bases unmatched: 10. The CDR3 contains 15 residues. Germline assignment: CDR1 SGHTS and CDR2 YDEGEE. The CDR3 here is CASSWTGTSYHEQYF. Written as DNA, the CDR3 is TGTGCCAGCAGCTGGACCGGGACTAGTTACCACGAGCAGTACTTC.

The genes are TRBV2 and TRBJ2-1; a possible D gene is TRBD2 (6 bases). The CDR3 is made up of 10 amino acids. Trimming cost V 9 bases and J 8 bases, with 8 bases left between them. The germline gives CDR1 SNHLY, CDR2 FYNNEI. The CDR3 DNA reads TGTGCCAGGGGGGGTGATGAGCAGTTCTTC. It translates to CARGGDEQFF.